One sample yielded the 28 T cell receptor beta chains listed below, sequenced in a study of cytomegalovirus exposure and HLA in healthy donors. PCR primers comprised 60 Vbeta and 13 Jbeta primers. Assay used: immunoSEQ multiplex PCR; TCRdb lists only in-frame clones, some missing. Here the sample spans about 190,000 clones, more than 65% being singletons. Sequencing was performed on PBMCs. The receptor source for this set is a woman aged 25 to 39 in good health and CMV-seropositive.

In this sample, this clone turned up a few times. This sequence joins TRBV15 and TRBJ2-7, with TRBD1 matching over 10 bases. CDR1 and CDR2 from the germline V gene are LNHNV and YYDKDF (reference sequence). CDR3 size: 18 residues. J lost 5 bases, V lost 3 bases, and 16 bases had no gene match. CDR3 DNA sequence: TGTGCCACCAGCAGGGAATGGCGGACAGGGGGTTTAAGTGACGAGCAGTACTTC. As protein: CATSREWRTGGLSDEQYF.

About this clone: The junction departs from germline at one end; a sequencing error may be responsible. In DNA, the CDR3 is TGTGCCAGCAGTTTACGGGACAGGGTCCACTTC. Encoded protein: CASSLRDRVHF. The chain links TRBV27 to TRBJ2-5, with TRBD1 identical over 9 bases. Germline V CDR1 and CDR2: MNHEY, SMNVEV (reference sequence). CDR3 length: 11 residues.

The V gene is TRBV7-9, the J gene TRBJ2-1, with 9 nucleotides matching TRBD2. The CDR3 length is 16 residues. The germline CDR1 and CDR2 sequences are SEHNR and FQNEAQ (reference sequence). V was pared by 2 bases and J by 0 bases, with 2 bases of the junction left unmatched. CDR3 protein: CASSLFSGGSYNEQFF. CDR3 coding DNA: TGTGCCAGCAGCTTATTTAGCGGGGGCTCCTACAATGAGCAGTTCTTC.

The CDR3 coding sequence is TGTGCCAGCAGCCCACAAGAGACCCAGTACTTC. This gives the protein CASSPQETQYF. The chain has TRBV2 and TRBJ2-5; D remains ambiguous. This CDR3 has 11 amino acids. Trimming shortened V by 6 bases and J by 2 bases, and 4 bases separated the two germline ends. In germline, CDR1 is SNHLY, CDR2 FYNNEI.

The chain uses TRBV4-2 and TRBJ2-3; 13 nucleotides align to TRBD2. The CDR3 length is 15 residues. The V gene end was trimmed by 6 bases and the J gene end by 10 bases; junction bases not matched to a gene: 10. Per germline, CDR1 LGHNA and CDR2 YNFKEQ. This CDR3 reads CASSQTGLAGRSQYF. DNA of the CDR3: TGTGCCAGCAGTCAGACGGGACTAGCGGGACGATCGCAGTATTTT.

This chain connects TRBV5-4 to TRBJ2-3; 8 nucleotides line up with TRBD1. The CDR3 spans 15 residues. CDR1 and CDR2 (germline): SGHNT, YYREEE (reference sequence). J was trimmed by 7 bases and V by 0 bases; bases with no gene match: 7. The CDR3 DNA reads TGTGCCAGCAGCTTGGGGACAGGGCCCCGCAATACGCAGTATTTT. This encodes CASSLGTGPRNTQYF. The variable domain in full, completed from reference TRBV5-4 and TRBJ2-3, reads ETGVTQSPTHLIKTRGQQVTLRCSSQSGHNTVSWYQQALGQGPQFIFQYYREEENGRGNFPPRFSGLQFPNYSSELNVNALELDDSALYLCASSLGTGPRNTQYFGPGTRLTVL.

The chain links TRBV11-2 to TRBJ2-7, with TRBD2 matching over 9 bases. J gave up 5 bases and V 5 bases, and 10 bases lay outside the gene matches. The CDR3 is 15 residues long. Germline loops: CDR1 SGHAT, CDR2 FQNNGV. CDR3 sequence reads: CASSQLRGREDEQYF. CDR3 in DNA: TGTGCCAGCAGCCAACTTCGCGGGAGGGAGGACGAGCAGTACTTC.

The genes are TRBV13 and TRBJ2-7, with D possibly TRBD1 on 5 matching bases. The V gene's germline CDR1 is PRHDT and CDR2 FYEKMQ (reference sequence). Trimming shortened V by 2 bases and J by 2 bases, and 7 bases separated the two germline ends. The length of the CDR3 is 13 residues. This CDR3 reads CASSLQGTYEQYF. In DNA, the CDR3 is TGTGCCAGCAGCTTACAGGGAACCTACGAGCAGTACTTC.

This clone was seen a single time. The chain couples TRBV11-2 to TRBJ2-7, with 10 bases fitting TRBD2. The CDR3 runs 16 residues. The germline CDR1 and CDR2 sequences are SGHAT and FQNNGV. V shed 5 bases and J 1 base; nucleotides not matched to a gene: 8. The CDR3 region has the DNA TGTGCCAGCAGCAAAAAACCTAGCGGGAGTTCCTACGAGCAGTACTTC. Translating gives CASSKKPSGSSYEQYF.

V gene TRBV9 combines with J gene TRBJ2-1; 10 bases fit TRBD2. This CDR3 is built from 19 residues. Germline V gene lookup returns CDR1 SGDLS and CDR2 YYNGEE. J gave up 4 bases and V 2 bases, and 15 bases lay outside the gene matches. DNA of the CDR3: TGTGCCAGCAGCGTGATGGGGACCCTAGCGGGAGAGGGTTACAATGAGCAGTTCTTC. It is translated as CASSVMGTLAGEGYNEQFF.

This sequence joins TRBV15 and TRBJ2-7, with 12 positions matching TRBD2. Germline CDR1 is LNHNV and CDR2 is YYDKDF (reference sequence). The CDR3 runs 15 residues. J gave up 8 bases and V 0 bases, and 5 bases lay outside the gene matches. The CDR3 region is CATSRDLAGGNQQYF. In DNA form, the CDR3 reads TGTGCCACCAGCAGAGATCTAGCGGGAGGGAACCAGCAGTACTTC. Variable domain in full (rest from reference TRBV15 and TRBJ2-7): DAMVIQNPRYQVTQFGKPVTLSCSQTLNHNVMYWYQQKSSQAPKLLFHYYDKDFNNEADTPDNFQSRRPNTSFCFLDIRSPGLGDTAMYLCATSRDLAGGNQQYFGPGTRLTVT.

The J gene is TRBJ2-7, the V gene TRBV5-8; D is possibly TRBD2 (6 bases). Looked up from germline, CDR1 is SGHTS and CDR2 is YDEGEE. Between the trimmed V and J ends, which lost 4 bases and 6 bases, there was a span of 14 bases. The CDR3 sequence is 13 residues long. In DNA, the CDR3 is TGTGCCAGCAGCCAACGGCGGAGGGGCGAGCAGTACTTC. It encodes CASSQRRRGEQYF.

In DNA, the CDR3 is TGTGCCAGCTCACCAGGCGGAGGTCTTTCCTACGAGCAGTACTTC. Residues: CASSPGGGLSYEQYF. The chain carries TRBV18 and TRBJ2-7, with D possibly TRBD2 on 5 matching bases. CDR1 is KGHSH, CDR2 LQKENI, per germline. V lost 2 bases and J lost 1, with 12 bases in between. There are 15 residues in the CDR3.

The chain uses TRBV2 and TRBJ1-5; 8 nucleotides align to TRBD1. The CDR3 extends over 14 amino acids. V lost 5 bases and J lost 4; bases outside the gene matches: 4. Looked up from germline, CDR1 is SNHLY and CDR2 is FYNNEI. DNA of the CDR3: TGTGCCAGCAGTCGAGACAGGGGAAATCAGCCCCAGCATTTT. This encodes CASSRDRGNQPQHF.

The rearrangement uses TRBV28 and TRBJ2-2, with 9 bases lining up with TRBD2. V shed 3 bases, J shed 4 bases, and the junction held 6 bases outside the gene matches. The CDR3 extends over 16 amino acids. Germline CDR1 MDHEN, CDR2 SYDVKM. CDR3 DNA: TGTGCCAGCAGTTTTATCCTAGCGGGATTCACCGGGGAGCTGTTTTTT. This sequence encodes CASSFILAGFTGELFF.

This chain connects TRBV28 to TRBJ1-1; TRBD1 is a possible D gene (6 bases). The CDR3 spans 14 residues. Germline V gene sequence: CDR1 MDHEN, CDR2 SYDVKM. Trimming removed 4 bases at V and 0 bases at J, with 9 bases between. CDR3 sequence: CASSSNRVNTEAFF. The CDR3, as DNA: TGTGCCAGCAGTTCCAACAGGGTGAACACTGAAGCTTTCTTT.

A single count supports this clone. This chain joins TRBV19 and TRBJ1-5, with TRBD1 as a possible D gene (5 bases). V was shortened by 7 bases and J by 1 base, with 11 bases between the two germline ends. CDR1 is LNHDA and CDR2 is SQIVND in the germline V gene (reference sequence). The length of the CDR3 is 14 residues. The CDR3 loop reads CASTRQGSNQPQHF. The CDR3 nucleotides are TGTGCCAGTACCCGTCAGGGAAGCAATCAGCCCCAGCATTTT.

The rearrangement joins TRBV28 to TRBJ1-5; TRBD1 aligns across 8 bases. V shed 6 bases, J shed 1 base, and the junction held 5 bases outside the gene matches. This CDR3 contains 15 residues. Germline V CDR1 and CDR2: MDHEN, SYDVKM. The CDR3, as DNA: TGTGCCAGCAGACCACAGGGGGGAAGCAATCAGCCCCAGCATTTT. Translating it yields CASRPQGGSNQPQHF.

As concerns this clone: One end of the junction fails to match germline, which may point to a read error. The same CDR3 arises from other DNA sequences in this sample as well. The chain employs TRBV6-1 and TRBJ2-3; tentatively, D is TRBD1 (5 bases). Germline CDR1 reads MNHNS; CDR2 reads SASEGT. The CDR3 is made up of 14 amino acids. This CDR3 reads CASSEAGPTDTQYF. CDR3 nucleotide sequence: TGTGCCAGCAGTGAAGCGGGGCCCACAGATACGCAATATTTT.

The CDR3 loop reads CASSTHRPALYF. CDR3 nucleotide sequence: TGTGCCAGCAGTACCCACAGACCGGCCCTGTACTTC. This rearrangement joins TRBV27 to TRBJ2-7, with D unclear. Looked up from germline, CDR1 is MNHEY and CDR2 is SMNVEV (reference sequence). The V end was cut by 5 bases, the J end by 12 bases, with 17 bases between. This CDR3 has 12 residues.

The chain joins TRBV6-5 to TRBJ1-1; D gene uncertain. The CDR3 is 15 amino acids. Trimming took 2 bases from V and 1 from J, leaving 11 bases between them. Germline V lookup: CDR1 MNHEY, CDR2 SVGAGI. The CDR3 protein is CASSYVREWNTEAFF. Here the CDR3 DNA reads TGTGCCAGCAGTTACGTCCGGGAGTGGAACACTGAAGCTTTCTTT.

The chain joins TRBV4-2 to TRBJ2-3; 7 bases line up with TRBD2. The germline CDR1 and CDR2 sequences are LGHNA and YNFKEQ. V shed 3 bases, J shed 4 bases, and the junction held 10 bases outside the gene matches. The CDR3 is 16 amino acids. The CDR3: CASSHGREGPPDTQYF. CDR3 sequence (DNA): TGTGCCAGCAGCCACGGTAGGGAGGGCCCCCCAGATACGCAGTATTTT.

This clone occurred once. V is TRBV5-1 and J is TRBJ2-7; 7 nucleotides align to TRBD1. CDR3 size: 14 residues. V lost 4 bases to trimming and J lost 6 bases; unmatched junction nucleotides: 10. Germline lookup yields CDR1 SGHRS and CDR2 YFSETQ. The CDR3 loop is CASSPHDRVREQYF. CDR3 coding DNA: TGCGCCAGCAGCCCCCATGACAGGGTACGCGAGCAGTACTTC.

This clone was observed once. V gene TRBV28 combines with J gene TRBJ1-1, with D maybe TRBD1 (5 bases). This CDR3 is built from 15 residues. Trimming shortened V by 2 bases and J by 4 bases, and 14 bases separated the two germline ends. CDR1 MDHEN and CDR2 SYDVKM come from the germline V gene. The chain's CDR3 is CASSLPPRGVTEAFF. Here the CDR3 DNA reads TGTGCCAGCAGTTTACCCCCTCGGGGGGTCACTGAAGCTTTCTTT.

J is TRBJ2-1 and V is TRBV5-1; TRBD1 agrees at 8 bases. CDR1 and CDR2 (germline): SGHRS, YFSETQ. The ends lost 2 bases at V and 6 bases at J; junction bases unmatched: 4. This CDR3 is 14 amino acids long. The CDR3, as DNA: TGCGCCAGCAGCTTAAAGGACAGGGCCAATGAGCAGTTCTTC. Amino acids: CASSLKDRANEQFF.

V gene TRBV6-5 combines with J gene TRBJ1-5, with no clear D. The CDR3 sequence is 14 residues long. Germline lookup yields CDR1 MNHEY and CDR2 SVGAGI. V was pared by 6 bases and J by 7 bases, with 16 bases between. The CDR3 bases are TGTGCCAGCAGAGATGGGCCGGAGGGACAGCCCCAGCATTTT. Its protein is CASRDGPEGQPQHF.

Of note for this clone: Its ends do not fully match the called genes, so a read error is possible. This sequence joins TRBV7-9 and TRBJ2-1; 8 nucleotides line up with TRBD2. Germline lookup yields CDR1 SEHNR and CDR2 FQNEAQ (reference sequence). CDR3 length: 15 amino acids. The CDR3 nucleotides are TGTTCCAGCAGCTTAGACGGGAGGGCCTACAATGAGCAGTTCTTC. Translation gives CSSSLDGRAYNEQFF.

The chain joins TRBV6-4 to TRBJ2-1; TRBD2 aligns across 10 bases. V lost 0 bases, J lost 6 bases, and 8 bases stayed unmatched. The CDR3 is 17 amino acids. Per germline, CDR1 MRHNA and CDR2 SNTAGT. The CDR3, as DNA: TGTGCCAGCAGTGACTCGAGAAGGCTAGCGGGAGTCAATGAGCAGTTCTTC. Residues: CASSDSRRLAGVNEQFF.